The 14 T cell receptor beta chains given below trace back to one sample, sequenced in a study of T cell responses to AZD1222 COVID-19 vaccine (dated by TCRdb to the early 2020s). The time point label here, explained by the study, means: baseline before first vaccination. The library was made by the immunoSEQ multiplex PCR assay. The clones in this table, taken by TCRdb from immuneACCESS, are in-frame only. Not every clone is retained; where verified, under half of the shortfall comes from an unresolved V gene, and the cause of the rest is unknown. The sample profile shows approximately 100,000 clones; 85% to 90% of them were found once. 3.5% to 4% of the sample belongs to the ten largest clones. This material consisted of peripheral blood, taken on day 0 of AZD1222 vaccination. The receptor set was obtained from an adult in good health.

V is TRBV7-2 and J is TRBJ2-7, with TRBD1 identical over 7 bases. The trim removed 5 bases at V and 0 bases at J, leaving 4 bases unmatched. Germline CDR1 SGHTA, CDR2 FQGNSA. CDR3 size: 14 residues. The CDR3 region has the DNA TGTGCCAGCAGCCCGGACAGGACCTCCTACGAGCAGTACTTC. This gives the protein CASSPDRTSYEQYF.

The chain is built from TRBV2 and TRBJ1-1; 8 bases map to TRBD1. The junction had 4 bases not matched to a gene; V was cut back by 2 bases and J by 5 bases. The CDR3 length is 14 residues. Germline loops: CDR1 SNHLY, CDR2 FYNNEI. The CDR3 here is CASSERTGRTEAFF. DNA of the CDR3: TGTGCCAGCAGTGAAAGGACAGGGCGAACTGAAGCTTTCTTT.

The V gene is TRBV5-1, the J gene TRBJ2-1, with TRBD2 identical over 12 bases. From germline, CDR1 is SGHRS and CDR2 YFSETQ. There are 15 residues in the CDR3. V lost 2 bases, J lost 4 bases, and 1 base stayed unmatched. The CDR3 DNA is TGCGCCAGCAGCTTTACTAGCGGGGGGTACAATGAGCAGTTCTTC. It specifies CASSFTSGGYNEQFF.

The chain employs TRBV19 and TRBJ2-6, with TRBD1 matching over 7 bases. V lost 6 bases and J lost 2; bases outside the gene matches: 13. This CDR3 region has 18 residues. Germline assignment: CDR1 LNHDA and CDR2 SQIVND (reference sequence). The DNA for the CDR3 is TGTGCCAGTAGCGTTTCGACAGGGAAAATGACTGGGGCCAACGTCCTGACTTTC. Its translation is CASSVSTGKMTGANVLTF.

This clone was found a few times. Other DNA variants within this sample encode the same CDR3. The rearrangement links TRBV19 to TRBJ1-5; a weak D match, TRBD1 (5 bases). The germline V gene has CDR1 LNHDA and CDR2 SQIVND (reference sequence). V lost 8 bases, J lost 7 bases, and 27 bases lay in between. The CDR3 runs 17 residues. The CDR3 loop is CASQAVITGGRWQPQHF. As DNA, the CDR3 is TGTGCCAGTCAAGCAGTCATAACGGGGGGTCGGTGGCAGCCCCAGCATTTT.

CDR3 DNA: TGTGCCGGGAGGAGGCAGATAAACACTGAAGCTTTCTTT. Translating gives CAGRRQINTEAFF. This rearrangement joins TRBV7-9 to TRBJ1-1, with D uncertain. This CDR3 has 13 residues. Germline V CDR1 and CDR2: SEHNR, FQNEAQ (reference sequence). Trimming left V 11 bases short and J 2 bases short, with 15 bases between.

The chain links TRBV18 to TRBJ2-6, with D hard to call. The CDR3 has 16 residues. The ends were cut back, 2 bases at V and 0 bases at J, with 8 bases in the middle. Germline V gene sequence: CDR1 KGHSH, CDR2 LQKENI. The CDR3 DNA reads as TGTGCCAGCTCACCAAGGCAGAGCTCTGGGGCCAACGTCCTGACTTTC. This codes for CASSPRQSSGANVLTF.

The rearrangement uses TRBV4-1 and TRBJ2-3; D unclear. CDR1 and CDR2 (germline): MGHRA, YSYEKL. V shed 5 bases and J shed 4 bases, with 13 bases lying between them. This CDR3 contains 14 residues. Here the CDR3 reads CASSFRTSPDTQYF. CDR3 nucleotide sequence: TGCGCCAGCAGCTTTCGGACCTCCCCAGATACGCAGTATTTT.

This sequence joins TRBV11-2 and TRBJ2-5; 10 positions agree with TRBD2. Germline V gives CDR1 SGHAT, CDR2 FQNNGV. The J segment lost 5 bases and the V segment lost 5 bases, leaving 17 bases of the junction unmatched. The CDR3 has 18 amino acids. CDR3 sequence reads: CASSTRDSGGSPRETQYF. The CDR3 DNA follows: TGTGCCAGCAGCACCCGGGATAGCGGGGGGTCACCACGGGAGACCCAGTACTTC. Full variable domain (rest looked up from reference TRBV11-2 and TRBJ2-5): EAGVAQSPRYKIIEKRQSVAFWCNPISGHATLYWYQQILGQGPKLLIQFQNNGVVDDSQLPKDRFSAERLKGVDSTLKIQPAKLEDSAVYLCASSTRDSGGSPRETQYFGPGTRLLVL.

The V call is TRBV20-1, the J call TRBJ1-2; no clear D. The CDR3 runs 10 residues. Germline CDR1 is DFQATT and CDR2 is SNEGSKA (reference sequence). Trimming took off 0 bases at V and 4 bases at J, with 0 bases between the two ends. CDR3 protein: CSARDYGYTF. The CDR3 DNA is TGCAGTGCTAGAGACTATGGCTACACCTTC.

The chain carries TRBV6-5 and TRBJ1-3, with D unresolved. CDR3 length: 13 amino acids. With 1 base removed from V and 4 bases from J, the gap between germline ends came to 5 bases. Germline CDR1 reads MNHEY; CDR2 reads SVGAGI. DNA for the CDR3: TGTGCCAGCAGTTACTTGAGCGGAAACACCATATATTTT. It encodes CASSYLSGNTIYF.

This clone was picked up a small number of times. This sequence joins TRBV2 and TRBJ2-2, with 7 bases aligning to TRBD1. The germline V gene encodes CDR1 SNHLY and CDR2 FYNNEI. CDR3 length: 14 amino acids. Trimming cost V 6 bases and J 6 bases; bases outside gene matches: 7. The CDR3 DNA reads TGTGCCAGCAGGGACAACAGGGGACCCGGGGAGCTGTTTTTT. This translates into CASRDNRGPGELFF.

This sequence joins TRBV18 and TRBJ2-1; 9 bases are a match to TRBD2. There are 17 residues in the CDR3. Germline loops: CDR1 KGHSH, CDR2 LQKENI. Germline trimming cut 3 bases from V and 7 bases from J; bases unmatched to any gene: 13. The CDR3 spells CASSPIAGVSLGNEQFF. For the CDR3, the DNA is TGTGCCAGCTCACCCATAGCGGGGGTATCACTAGGGAATGAGCAGTTCTTC.

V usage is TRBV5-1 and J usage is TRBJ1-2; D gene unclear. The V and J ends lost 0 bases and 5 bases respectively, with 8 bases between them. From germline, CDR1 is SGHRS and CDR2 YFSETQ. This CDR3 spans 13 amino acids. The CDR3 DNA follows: TGCGCCAGCAGCTTGGAGGCGGCATATGGCTACACCTTC. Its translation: CASSLEAAYGYTF.